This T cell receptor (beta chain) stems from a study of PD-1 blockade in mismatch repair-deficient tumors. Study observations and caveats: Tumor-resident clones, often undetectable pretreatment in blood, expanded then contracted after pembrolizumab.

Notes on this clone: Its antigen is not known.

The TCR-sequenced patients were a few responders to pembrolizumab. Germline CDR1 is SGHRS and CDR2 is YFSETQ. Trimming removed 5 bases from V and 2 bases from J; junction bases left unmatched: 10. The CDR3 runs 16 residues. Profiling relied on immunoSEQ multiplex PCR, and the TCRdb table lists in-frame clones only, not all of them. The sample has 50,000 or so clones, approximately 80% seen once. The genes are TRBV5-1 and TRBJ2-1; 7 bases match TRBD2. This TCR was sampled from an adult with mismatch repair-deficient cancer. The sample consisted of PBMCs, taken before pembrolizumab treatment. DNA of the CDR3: TGCGCCAGCAGACTAACTAGCGTTCAGACCTACAATGAGCAGTTCTTC. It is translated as CASRLTSVQTYNEQFF.